These 7 T cell receptor beta chains came from one sample sequenced in a study of OX40 agonist ivuxolimab in advanced cancers. The protocol was immunoSEQ multiplex PCR, while the TCRdb copy is restricted to in-frame clones and leaves out a portion. This sample yields fewer than 80,000 clones, of which about 85% are seen a single time; under 0.75% belongs to the top ten. The material sequenced was CD4+ or CD8+ T cells sorted from blood, taken in a trial of the OX40 agonist ivuxolimab. The receptors here all came from an adult with an advanced solid tumor such as melanoma, head and neck, liver or kidney cancer.

This rearrangement joins TRBV4-3 to TRBJ2-7, with a possible D match to TRBD1 (6 bases). CDR1 and CDR2 from the germline V gene are LGHNA and YSLEER. This CDR3 is 14 amino acids long. The ends were cut back, 0 bases at V and 2 bases at J, with 8 bases in the middle. The CDR3 here is CASSQDRTAYEQYF. The CDR3, as DNA: TGCGCCAGCAGCCAAGATAGGACAGCCTACGAGCAGTACTTC.

This clone has just a few counts. The same CDR3 also results from other DNA sequences found in this sample. The chain uses TRBV29-1 and TRBJ1-3; D not certain. Trimming cost V 3 bases and J 0 bases, with 6 bases left between them. The germline CDR1 and CDR2 sequences are SQVTM and ANQGSEA. CDR3 length equals 13 residues. CDR3 protein: CSVEGGSGNTIYF. CDR3 nucleotide sequence: TGCAGCGTTGAGGGTGGCTCTGGAAACACCATATATTTT.

The chain carries TRBV7-2 and TRBJ2-3; TRBD2 matches at 13 bases. Germline-derived CDR1 and CDR2 are SGHTA and FQGNSA. CDR3 size: 17 residues. V lost 5 bases to trimming and J lost 1 base; unmatched junction nucleotides: 6. DNA of the CDR3: TGTGCCAGCAGCGCCACAGGACTAGCGGGGGGCACAGATACGCAGTATTTT. It is translated as CASSATGLAGGTDTQYF.

In the case of this clone: At one boundary the junction diverges from the germline segment, which might be a read error. The CDR3 sequence is CAGSLGRTQYF. CDR3 nucleotide sequence: TGTGCCGGCAGCTTAGGCCGGACCCAGTACTTC. The genes are TRBV5-6 and TRBJ2-5; the D is unclear. Germline CDR1 reads SGHDT; CDR2 reads YYEEEE. This CDR3 comprises 11 residues.

The V gene is TRBV19, the J gene TRBJ1-5; possible D gene TRBD1, 5 bases. The length of the CDR3 is 14 residues. Deletions cut 4 bases from V and 6 bases from J, with 13 bases between. Germline assignment: CDR1 LNHDA and CDR2 SQIVND (reference sequence). CDR3 loop: CASSTARVGQPQHF. For the CDR3, the DNA is TGTGCCAGTAGTACCGCCAGGGTGGGTCAGCCCCAGCATTTT.

The rearrangement joins TRBV7-2 to TRBJ2-3; the D gene is possibly TRBD2 (5 bases). The CDR3 is made up of 15 amino acids. Trimming cost V 6 bases and J 0 bases, with 13 bases left between them. The germline V gene encodes CDR1 SGHTA and CDR2 FQGNSA. CDR3 DNA sequence: TGTGCCAGCAGGCCTCCCGGGATTAGCACAGATACGCAGTATTTT. It encodes CASRPPGISTDTQYF.

J is TRBJ1-2 and V is TRBV19, with D perhaps TRBD1 (5 bases). Trimming shortened V by 6 bases and J by 4 bases, and 12 bases separated the two germline ends. The CDR3 has 13 amino acids. CDR1 and CDR2 from the germline V gene are LNHDA and SQIVND (reference sequence). The DNA of the CDR3 is TGTGCCAGTAGCACTAGGGACGGCTATGGCTACACCTTC. Amino acids: CASSTRDGYGYTF.